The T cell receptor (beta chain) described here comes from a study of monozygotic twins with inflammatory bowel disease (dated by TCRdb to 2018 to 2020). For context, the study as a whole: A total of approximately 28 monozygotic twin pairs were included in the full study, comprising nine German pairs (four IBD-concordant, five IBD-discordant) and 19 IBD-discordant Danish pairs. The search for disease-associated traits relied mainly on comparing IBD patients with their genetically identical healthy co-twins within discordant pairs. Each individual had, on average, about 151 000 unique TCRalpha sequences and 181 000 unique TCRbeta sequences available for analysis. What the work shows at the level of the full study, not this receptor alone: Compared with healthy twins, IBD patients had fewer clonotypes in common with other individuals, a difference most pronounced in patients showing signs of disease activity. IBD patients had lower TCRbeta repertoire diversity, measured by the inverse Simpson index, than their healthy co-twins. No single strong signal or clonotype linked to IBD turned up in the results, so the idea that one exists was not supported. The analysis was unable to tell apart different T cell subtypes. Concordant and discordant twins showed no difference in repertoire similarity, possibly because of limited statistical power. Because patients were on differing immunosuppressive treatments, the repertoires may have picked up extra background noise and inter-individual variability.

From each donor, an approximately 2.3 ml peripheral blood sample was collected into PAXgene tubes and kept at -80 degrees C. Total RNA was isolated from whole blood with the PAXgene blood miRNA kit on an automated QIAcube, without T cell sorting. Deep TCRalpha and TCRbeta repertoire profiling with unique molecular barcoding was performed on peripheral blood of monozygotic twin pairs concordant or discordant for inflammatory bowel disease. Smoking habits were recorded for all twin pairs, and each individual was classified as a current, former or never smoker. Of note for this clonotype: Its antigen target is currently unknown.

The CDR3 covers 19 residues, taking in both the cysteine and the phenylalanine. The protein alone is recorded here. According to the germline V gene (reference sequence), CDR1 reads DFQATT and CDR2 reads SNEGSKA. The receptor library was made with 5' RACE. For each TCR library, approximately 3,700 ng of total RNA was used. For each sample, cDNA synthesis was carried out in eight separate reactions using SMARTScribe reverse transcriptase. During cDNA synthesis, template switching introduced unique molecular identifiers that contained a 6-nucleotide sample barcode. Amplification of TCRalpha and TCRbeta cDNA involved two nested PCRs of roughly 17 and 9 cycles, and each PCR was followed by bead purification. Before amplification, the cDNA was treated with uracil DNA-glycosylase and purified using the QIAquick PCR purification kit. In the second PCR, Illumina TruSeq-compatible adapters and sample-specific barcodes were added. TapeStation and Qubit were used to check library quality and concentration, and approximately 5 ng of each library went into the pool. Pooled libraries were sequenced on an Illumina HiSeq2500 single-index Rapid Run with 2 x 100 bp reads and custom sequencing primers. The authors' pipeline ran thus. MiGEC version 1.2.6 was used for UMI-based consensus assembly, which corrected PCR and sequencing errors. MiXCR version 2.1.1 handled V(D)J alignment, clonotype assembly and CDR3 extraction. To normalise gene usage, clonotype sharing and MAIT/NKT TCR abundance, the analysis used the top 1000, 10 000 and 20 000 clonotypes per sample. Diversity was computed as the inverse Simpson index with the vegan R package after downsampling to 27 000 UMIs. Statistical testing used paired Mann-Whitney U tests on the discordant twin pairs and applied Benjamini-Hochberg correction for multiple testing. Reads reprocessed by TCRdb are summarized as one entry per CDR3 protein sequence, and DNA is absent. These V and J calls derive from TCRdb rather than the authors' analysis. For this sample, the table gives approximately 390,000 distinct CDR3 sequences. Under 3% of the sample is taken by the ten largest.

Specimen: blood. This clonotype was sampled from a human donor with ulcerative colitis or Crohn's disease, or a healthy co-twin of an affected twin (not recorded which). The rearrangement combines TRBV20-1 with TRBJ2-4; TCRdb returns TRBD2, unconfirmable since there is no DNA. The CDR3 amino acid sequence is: CSARPGLAGVTAAKNIQYF.